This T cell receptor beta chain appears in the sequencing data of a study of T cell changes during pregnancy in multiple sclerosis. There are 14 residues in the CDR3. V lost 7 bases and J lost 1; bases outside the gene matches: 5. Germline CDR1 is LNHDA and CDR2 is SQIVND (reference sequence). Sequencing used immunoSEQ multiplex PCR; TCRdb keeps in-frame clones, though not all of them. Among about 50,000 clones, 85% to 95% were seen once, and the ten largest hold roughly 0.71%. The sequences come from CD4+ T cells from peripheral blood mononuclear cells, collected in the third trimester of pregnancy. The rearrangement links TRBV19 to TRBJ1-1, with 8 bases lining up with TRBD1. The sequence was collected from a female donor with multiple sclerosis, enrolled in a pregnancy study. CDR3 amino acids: CASTRTGPNTEAFF. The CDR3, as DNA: TGTGCCAGTACCCGGACAGGGCCGAACACTGAAGCTTTCTTT.